These 5 T cell receptor beta chains were all obtained from the same sample, sequenced in a study of blood T cell repertoires in COVID-19. Data came from immunoSEQ multiplex PCR; TCRdb stores just in-frame clones and leaves some out. Of approximately 90,000 clones listed, around 86% are singletons. What was sequenced was peripheral blood. These receptors were obtained from an elderly woman with acute or convalescent COVID-19.

This sequence joins TRBV7-9 and TRBJ2-5, with 8 bases fitting TRBD2. Germline CDR1 SEHNR, CDR2 FQNEAQ (reference sequence). The CDR3 totals 16 residues. V gave up 1 base and J gave up 1 base; unmatched junction bases: 5. The DNA for the CDR3 is TGTGCCAGCAGCTTAGACAGAGCGGGAGCCCAAGAGACCCAGTACTTC. This translates into CASSLDRAGAQETQYF.

This clone has just a few counts. The chain uses TRBV24-1 and TRBJ2-2; TRBD2 matches at 13 bases. This CDR3 has 14 residues. The V gene end was trimmed by 9 bases and the J gene end by 5 bases; junction bases not matched to a gene: 2. CDR1 and CDR2 (germline): KGHDR, SFDVKD. CDR3 DNA: TGTGCCACCGGACTAGCGGGGGAGACCGGGGAGCTGTTTTTT. It encodes CATGLAGETGELFF.

The rearrangement joins TRBV18 to TRBJ1-2; 11 bases agree with TRBD1. Germline trimming cut 3 bases from V and 8 bases from J; bases unmatched to any gene: 11. This CDR3 comprises 16 residues. CDR1 is KGHSH, CDR2 LQKENI, per germline. This chain's CDR3 is CASSPSNGQGAGGYTF. DNA for the CDR3: TGTGCCAGCTCACCTTCGAACGGACAGGGGGCCGGAGGCTACACCTTC.

The CDR3 spells CASSRVAGNNEQFF. The CDR3 region has the DNA TGTGCCAGCAGCCGGGTAGCGGGGAACAATGAGCAGTTCTTC. V and J are TRBV3-1 (or the pseudogene TRBV3-2) and TRBJ2-1; 8 bases are a match to TRBD2. The CDR3 consists of 14 residues. Losses at the gene ends were 4 bases for V and 5 bases for J; bases not matched to a gene: 4. The germline CDR1 and CDR2 sequences are LGHDT and YNNKEL (reference sequence).

The chain recombines TRBV21-1 with TRBJ1-2; the table's D call of TRBD1 was not tested on the DNA. TRBV21-1 constitutes a pseudogene. The CDR3 runs to 13 residues. CDR3 DNA sequence: TGTGCCAGCAGCACCCGGACAGGGGGTGGCTACACCTTC. Translation: CASSTRTGGGYTF.